These 10 T cell receptor beta chains originate from one sample sequenced in a study of blood T cell repertoires in COVID-19. TCRdb's table, derived via immunoSEQ multiplex PCR, lists solely in-frame clones and lacks some. The sample shows about 310,000 clones, about nine tenths of them seen only once. Sequencing was carried out using PBMCs or T cells enriched from blood (not recorded which). The receptors derive from a young woman who had recovered from COVID-19.

The gene calls are TRBV19 and TRBJ2-1, with 8 bases fitting TRBD1. Germline CDR1 and CDR2: LNHDA and SQIVND (reference sequence). This CDR3 spans 17 amino acids. Germline trimming cut 5 bases from V and 10 bases from J; bases unmatched to any gene: 19. This CDR3 is CASSSPRTGPLREEQFF. In nucleotides, the CDR3 is TGTGCCAGTAGTTCTCCTCGGACAGGGCCCCTTCGAGAGGAGCAGTTCTTC.

This clone was recorded only once. This chain connects TRBV3-1 (or the pseudogene TRBV3-2) to TRBJ2-5; D is unresolved. V was clipped by 2 bases and J by 5 bases, with 18 bases between them. There are 16 residues in the CDR3. CDR1 is LGHDT, CDR2 YNNKEL, per germline (reference sequence). CDR3 in amino acids: CASSQYPPPRMETQYF. CDR3 coding DNA: TGTGCCAGCAGCCAATACCCGCCACCCAGGATGGAGACCCAGTACTTC.

CDR3 DNA sequence: TGCAGTGCTAGTTCCGGCTACAGAATTACCTACGAGCAGTACTTC. Protein sequence: CSASSGYRITYEQYF. The chain carries TRBV20-1 and TRBJ2-7; D is unresolved. The CDR3 has 15 residues. Per the germline V gene, CDR1 is DFQATT and CDR2 is SNEGSKA (reference sequence). V lost 3 bases, J lost 2 bases, and 17 bases lay in between.

This clone showed up many times. The CDR3 bases are TGTGCCAGCCGCATATCAGGGGAGAAATGGAACACCATATATTTT. Protein product: CASRISGEKWNTIYF. V and J are TRBV5-6 and TRBJ1-3; maybe TRBD1 (6 bases). V lost 7 bases and J lost 7, with 21 bases in between. CDR1 is SGHDT and CDR2 is YYEEEE in the germline V gene. This CDR3 has 15 amino acids.

The chain links TRBV12-3 or TRBV12-4 to TRBJ2-3, with unresolved D. With 5 bases removed from V and 11 bases from J, the gap between germline ends came to 14 bases. The CDR3 consists of 12 residues. CDR3 nucleotide sequence: TGTGCCAGCAGTCTCGTGGCCACCCAGCAGTATTTT. As protein: CASSLVATQQYF.

The rearrangement joins TRBV6-1 to TRBJ2-1; the match to TRBD2 covers 8 bases. The CDR3 is 15 amino acids. The ends lost 4 bases at V and 4 bases at J; junction bases unmatched: 6. CDR1 and CDR2 (germline): MNHNS, SASEGT. The CDR3 DNA reads as TGTGCCAGCAGTGCTGACCGGGGGGGATACAATGAGCAGTTCTTC. Its translation is CASSADRGGYNEQFF.

The gene calls are TRBV2 and TRBJ1-1; D is possibly TRBD1 (5 bases). The CDR3 has 14 amino acids. In germline, CDR1 is SNHLY, CDR2 FYNNEI. Trimming took off 3 bases at V and 4 bases at J, with 12 bases between the two ends. DNA of the CDR3: TGTGCCAGCAGTGACAGGGCGGGAATCACTGAAGCTTTCTTT. Residues: CASSDRAGITEAFF.

The chain joins TRBV7-2 to TRBJ2-7; perhaps TRBD1 as D (6 bases). The CDR3 is made up of 15 amino acids. The ends were cut back, 3 bases at V and 2 bases at J, with 14 bases in the middle. Germline loops: CDR1 SGHTA, CDR2 FQGNSA. This chain's CDR3 is CASSFDRTLTYEQYF. The CDR3 nucleotides are TGTGCCAGCAGCTTCGACAGGACCCTAACCTACGAGCAGTACTTC. Looking up the rest from reference TRBV7-2 and TRBJ2-7 gives the full variable domain: GAGVSQSPSNKVTEKGKDVELRCDPISGHTALYWYRQSLGQGLEFLIYFQGNSAPDKSGLPSDRFSAERTGGSVSTLTIQRTQQEDSAVYLCASSFDRTLTYEQYFGPGTRLTVT.

CDR3 nucleotide sequence: TGTGCCAGCAGCCGGGACAGATCCACCGGGGAGCTGTTTTTT. The encoded protein is CASSRDRSTGELFF. This sequence joins TRBV3-1 (or the pseudogene TRBV3-2) and TRBJ2-2; 7 bases fit TRBD1. V was clipped by 4 bases and J by 4 bases; unmatched bases: 3. Germline V gene sequence: CDR1 LGHDT, CDR2 YNNKEL (reference sequence). The CDR3 runs 14 residues.

V is TRBV28 and J is TRBJ2-7, with a weak D call TRBD2 (6 bases). This CDR3 contains 14 residues. The germline V gene encodes CDR1 MDHEN and CDR2 SYDVKM. Trimming pared 6 bases from V and 4 bases from J, leaving 16 bases between. DNA for the CDR3: TGTGCCAGCAGCTCACCCGGGACTCTATACGAGCAGTACTTC. Residues: CASSSPGTLYEQYF.